A single sample gave rise to the 8 T cell receptor beta chains below, sequenced in a study of blood T cell repertoires in COVID-19. Libraries were prepared by immunoSEQ multiplex PCR; TCRdb keeps only in-frame clonotypes and omits some of them. The top ten hold 5% of the sample, which has approximately 94,000 clones, just over 85% seen once. The sequenced sample consisted of peripheral blood. The receptors were gathered from a human donor in a cohort sampled during active COVID-19.

The rearrangement joins TRBV18 to TRBJ1-4; D is undetermined. The V gene's germline CDR1 is KGHSH and CDR2 LQKENI. The CDR3 has 15 residues. Trimming pared 3 bases from V and 4 bases from J, leaving 12 bases between. The CDR3 loop reads CASSPQSGINEKLFF. The CDR3 DNA reads TGTGCCAGCTCACCTCAGTCGGGAATTAATGAAAAACTGTTTTTT.

The V and J genes are TRBV5-6 and TRBJ2-3; 8 nucleotides align to TRBD2. V lost 0 bases, J lost 0 bases, and 6 bases stayed unmatched. The CDR3 has 17 residues. CDR1 and CDR2 from the germline V gene are SGHDT and YYEEEE. CDR3 sequence: CASSLVFTGGSTDTQYF. The CDR3 nucleotides are TGTGCCAGCAGCTTGGTTTTCACGGGAGGGAGCACAGATACGCAGTATTTT.

Concerning this clone: Other DNA sequences from this sample encode an identical CDR3 as well. The chain joins TRBV5-1 to TRBJ2-7; 9 bases are shared with TRBD1. The ends lost 3 bases at V and 5 bases at J; junction bases unmatched: 6. The CDR3 extends over 14 amino acids. Germline-derived CDR1 and CDR2 are SGHRS and YFSETQ. The CDR3 bases are TGCGCCAGCAGCTCCGGACAGGGGACACACGAGCAGTACTTC. It codes for CASSSGQGTHEQYF.

The chain recombines TRBV28 with TRBJ2-1; the D gene is possibly TRBD1 (5 bases). The CDR3 is made up of 14 amino acids. Trimming stripped 8 bases from V and 7 bases from J, with 18 bases between. Germline V gives CDR1 MDHEN, CDR2 SYDVKM. Here the CDR3 DNA reads TGTGCCAGCCTAGGATCCTTAGGGGTTAATGAGCAGTTCTTC. Translated: CASLGSLGVNEQFF.

The chain links TRBV6-5 to TRBJ1-1; D possibly corresponds to TRBD1 (6 bases). Per the germline V gene, CDR1 is MNHEY and CDR2 is SVGAGI. The CDR3 spans 15 residues. Trimming removed 4 bases at V and 4 bases at J, with 16 bases between. This CDR3 reads CASSLTQGVGTEAFF. As DNA, the CDR3 is TGTGCCAGCAGTTTGACACAGGGAGTCGGCACTGAAGCTTTCTTT.

The chain uses TRBV27 and TRBJ2-1; 11 positions match TRBD2. Germline trimming cut 5 bases from V and 7 bases from J; bases unmatched to any gene: 7. The germline CDR1 and CDR2 sequences are MNHEY and SMNVEV (reference sequence). The CDR3 spans 15 residues. CDR3 loop: CASSKLAGVGNEQFF. In DNA form, the CDR3 reads TGTGCCAGCAGTAAACTAGCGGGAGTCGGGAATGAGCAGTTCTTC.

J is TRBJ1-1 and V is TRBV2, with TRBD1 matching over 11 bases. V gave up 1 base and J gave up 10 bases; unmatched junction bases: 2. CDR3 length: 13 amino acids. CDR1 is SNHLY and CDR2 is FYNNEI in the germline V gene. CDR3 nucleotide sequence: TGTGCCAGCAGTGAAGTAGGACAGGGGGCAGCTTTCTTT. It specifies CASSEVGQGAAFF.

The chain recombines TRBV4-1 with TRBJ2-5, with 12 bases that match TRBD2. Germline lookup yields CDR1 MGHRA and CDR2 YSYEKL. The CDR3 has 17 residues. Losses at the gene ends were 1 base for V and 3 bases for J; bases not matched to a gene: 6. The CDR3 DNA follows: TGCGCCAGCAGCCAAGTTAAGACTAGCGGGAGTGAAGAGACCCAGTACTTC. Translating gives CASSQVKTSGSEETQYF.